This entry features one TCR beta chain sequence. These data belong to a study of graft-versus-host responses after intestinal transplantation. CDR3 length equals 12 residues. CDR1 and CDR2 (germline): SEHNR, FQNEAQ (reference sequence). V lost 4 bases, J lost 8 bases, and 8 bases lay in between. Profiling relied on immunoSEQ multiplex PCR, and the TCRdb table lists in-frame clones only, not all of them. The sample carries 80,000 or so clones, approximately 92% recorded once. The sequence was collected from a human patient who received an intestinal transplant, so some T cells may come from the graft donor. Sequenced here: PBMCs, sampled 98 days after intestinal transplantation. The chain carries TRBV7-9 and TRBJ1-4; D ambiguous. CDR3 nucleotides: TGTGCCAGCAGCTACCGGGGAGAAAAACTGTTTTTT. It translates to CASSYRGEKLFF.